This entry describes one T cell receptor beta chain. The CDR3 sequence is 10 residues long. The record originates from a study of blood T cell repertoires in COVID-19. Resolution of symptoms, clearance, or two negative PCRs was present in recovered Cohort 3 donors. Assay: immunoSEQ multiplex PCR; the TCRdb copy retains only in-frame clones and omits some. The sample includes 150,000 to 200,000 clones, 82% of them seen just once. This sequence was found in a man aged 45-60 years who had recovered from COVID-19. The sequenced sample consisted of PBMCs or T cells enriched from blood (not recorded which). The chain links TRBV21-1 to TRBJ2-1; the table names TRBD1, a call not compared with the DNA. TRBV21-1 is listed as a pseudogene. The CDR3 protein is CASILWAQFF. CDR3 in DNA: TGTGCCAGCATCCTATGGGCGCAGTTCTTC.